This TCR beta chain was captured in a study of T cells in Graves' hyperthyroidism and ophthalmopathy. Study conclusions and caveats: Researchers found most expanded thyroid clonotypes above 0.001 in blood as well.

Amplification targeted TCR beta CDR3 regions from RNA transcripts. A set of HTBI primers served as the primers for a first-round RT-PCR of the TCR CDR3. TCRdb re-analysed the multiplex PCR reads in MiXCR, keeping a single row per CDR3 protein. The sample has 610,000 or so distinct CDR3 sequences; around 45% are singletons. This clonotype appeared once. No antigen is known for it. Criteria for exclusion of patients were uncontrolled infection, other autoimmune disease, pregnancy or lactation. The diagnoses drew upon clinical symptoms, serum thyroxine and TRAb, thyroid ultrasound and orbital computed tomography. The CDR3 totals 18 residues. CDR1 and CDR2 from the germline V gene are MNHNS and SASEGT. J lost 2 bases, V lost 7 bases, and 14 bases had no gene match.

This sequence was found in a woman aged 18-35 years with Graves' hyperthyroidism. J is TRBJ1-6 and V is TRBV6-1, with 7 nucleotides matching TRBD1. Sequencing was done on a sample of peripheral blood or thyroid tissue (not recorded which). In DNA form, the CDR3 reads TGTGCCAGCACTCCGTCCCCAGGGGGATGGGCCTATAATTCACCCCTCCACTTT. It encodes CASTPSPGGWAYNSPLHF.